The 9 T cell receptor beta chains below come from one sample, sequenced in a study of a mutant IDH1 vaccine in newly diagnosed glioma. Antigens for these TCRs are unknown. Repertoires were generated with immunoSEQ multiplex PCR, while TCRdb's copy carries only in-frame clones and drops some. The sample contains roughly 30,000 clones, roughly 90% of which appear only once. Time point of the sample: week 5, during vaccination. Topical imiquimod accompanied each vaccine dose, which consisted of 300 ug of mutant IDH1 20-mer peptide. The sample in question was peripheral blood mononuclear cells (PBMCs), obtained from a glioma patient whose treatment included an IDH1 peptide vaccine. These receptors were collected from a woman aged 40 to 50 with glioma. Some clones in this sample may be carry-over from other donors' samples.

The sample holds a few counts of this clone. CDR3 residues: CASSDTGGRDTQYF. The CDR3 coding sequence is TGTGCCAGCAGCGATACAGGGGGCCGAGATACGCAGTATTTT. The chain is built from TRBV9 and TRBJ2-3; 9 bases align to TRBD1. Germline V gene lookup returns CDR1 SGDLS and CDR2 YYNGEE. J gave up 5 bases and V 3 bases, and 4 bases lay outside the gene matches. The CDR3 consists of 14 residues.

V gene TRBV9 combines with J gene TRBJ2-7; 7 bases are shared with TRBD2. Trimming at V came to 4 bases and at J to 2 bases, leaving 6 bases not matched to a gene. The germline V gene encodes CDR1 SGDLS and CDR2 YYNGEE. The CDR3 loop spans 14 amino acids. The CDR3 region has the DNA TGTGCCAGCAGCCCCGGGGGGAGGCCCTACGAGCAGTACTTC. It encodes CASSPGGRPYEQYF.

The CDR3: CAISARFTSGNTIYF. The CDR3 bases are TGTGCCATCAGTGCCCGCTTCACCTCTGGAAACACCATATATTTT. The genes are TRBV10-3 and TRBJ1-3; D unclear. CDR1 is ENHRY, CDR2 SYGVKD, per germline. The length of the CDR3 is 15 residues. Deletions cut 4 bases from V and 0 bases from J, with 10 bases between.

This clone has a handful of counts. The genes are TRBV7-2 and TRBJ2-7, with D maybe TRBD2 (7 bases). Germline-derived CDR1 and CDR2 are SGHTA and FQGNSA. The CDR3 runs to 17 residues. The V and J ends lost 1 base and 2 bases respectively, with 18 bases between them. The CDR3 loop is CASSLGGSRGQTYEQYF. For the CDR3, the DNA is TGTGCCAGCAGCTTAGGTGGGTCGCGGGGGCAAACCTACGAGCAGTACTTC.

This sequence joins TRBV7-9 and TRBJ2-7; D possibly uses TRBD1 or TRBD2 (5 bases each). CDR1 and CDR2 from the germline V gene are SEHNR and FQNEAQ (reference sequence). This CDR3 is built from 14 residues. V shed 5 bases and J shed 2 bases, with 13 bases lying between them. The CDR3 loop reads CASSQETGPYEQYF. The CDR3 coding sequence is TGTGCCAGCAGCCAAGAGACGGGGCCCTACGAGCAGTACTTC.

This clone showed up just a few times. At one of its ends the junction is not consistent with the germline gene, which may arise from a read error. This rearrangement joins TRBV28 to TRBJ2-7, with 12 bases identical to TRBD2. The germline gives CDR1 MDHEN, CDR2 SYDVKM. This CDR3 is built from 13 residues. The CDR3 bases are TGTGCCAGCAGTTCCCGGACTAGCGGGGCTTCCAACTTC. Translated, it gives CASSSRTSGASNF.

The CDR3 sequence is CASSLGQMNEQYF. DNA of the CDR3: TGTGCCAGCAGCTTAGGTCAGATGAACGAGCAGTACTTC. The rearrangement links TRBV7-6 to TRBJ2-7, with no clear D. Germline V gene data show CDR1 as SGHVS and CDR2 as FNYEAQ. The V end was cut by 1 base, the J end by 5 bases, with 9 bases between. The CDR3 totals 13 residues.

This clone has a single count. V gene TRBV7-9 combines with J gene TRBJ2-7; D assignment may be TRBD1 or TRBD2 (6 bases each). This CDR3 is built from 12 residues. Per the germline V gene, CDR1 is SEHNR and CDR2 is FQNEAQ (reference sequence). V lost 1 base and J 10 bases, leaving 11 bases between the germline ends. Here the CDR3 reads CASSLGSGAQYF. CDR3 bases: TGTGCCAGCAGCTTAGGATCGGGGGCCCAGTACTTC.

The rearrangement uses TRBV7-9 and TRBJ2-1; D is undetermined. The CDR3 is 14 residues long. Deletions cut 1 base from V and 4 bases from J, with 8 bases between. The germline V gene has CDR1 SEHNR and CDR2 FQNEAQ (reference sequence). CDR3 coding DNA: TGTGCCAGCAGCTTAGAGGCAGCTTACAATGAGCAGTTCTTC. This sequence encodes CASSLEAAYNEQFF. Filled out from reference TRBV7-9 and TRBJ2-1, the complete variable domain reads DTGVSQNPRHKITKRGQNVTFRCDPISEHNRLYWYRQTLGQGPEFLTYFQNEAQLEKSRLLSDRFSAERPKGSFSTLEIQRTEQGDSAMYLCASSLEAAYNEQFFGPGTRLTVL.